These T cell receptor beta chains were read from a single sample in a study of control samples from healthy donors and cancer patients. Generated by immunoSEQ multiplex PCR, the TCRdb table keeps only in-frame clones and is missing some. Found here are some 100,000 clones, around nine tenths of them singletons; the top ten hold under 10%. Material for sequencing was blood. These receptors were collected from a man in his thirties or forties in good health. Each CDR3 is given with its conserved first and last residue. Each record gives: V gene, clone size, D gene, J gene, CDR3 protein, CDR3 DNA. D genes are given only for firm matches. Clone size is not always given. Where it is, it says once, few, many or a class for expanded clones.

v_gene: TRBV7-2; abundance: once; d_gene: -; j_gene: TRBJ1-1; CDR3aa: CASSLGIRGGGNTEAFF; CDR3nt: TGTGCCAGCAGCTTGGGCATCCGGGGGGGAGGGAACACTGAAGCTTTCTTT
v_gene: TRBV11-2; abundance: once; d_gene: TRBD1; j_gene: TRBJ1-3; CDR3aa: CASSLDGRDRARNTIYF; CDR3nt: TGTGCCAGCAGCTTAGATGGCCGGGACAGGGCCCGAAACACCATATATTTT
v_gene: TRBV5-6; abundance: -; d_gene: -; j_gene: TRBJ2-7; CDR3aa: CASSRGPGRSYEQYF; CDR3nt: TGTGCCAGCAGCCGTGGACCCGGACGGTCCTACGAGCAGTACTTC
v_gene: TRBV7-6; abundance: -; d_gene: TRBD2; j_gene: TRBJ2-2; CDR3aa: CASSFPTSGRSDTGELFF; CDR3nt: TGTGCCAGCAGCTTCCCGACTAGCGGGAGATCGGACACCGGGGAGCTGTTTTTT
v_gene: TRBV29-1; abundance: -; d_gene: -; j_gene: TRBJ1-2; CDR3aa: CSVAGVDYGYTF; CDR3nt: TGCAGCGTCGCAGGAGTGGATTATGGCTACACCTTC
v_gene: TRBV28; abundance: -; d_gene: TRBD1; j_gene: TRBJ1-6; CDR3aa: CASSSGQGENSPLHF; CDR3nt: TGTGCCAGCAGTTCTGGACAGGGGGAGAATTCACCCCTCCACTTT
v_gene: TRBV3-1/TRBV3-2; abundance: -; d_gene: -; j_gene: TRBJ2-5; CDR3aa: CASSQLVDQYF; CDR3nt: TGTGCCAGCAGCCAATTAGTAGACCAGTACTTC
v_gene: TRBV4-3; abundance: -; d_gene: -; j_gene: TRBJ2-5; CDR3aa: CASSHRGQETQYF; CDR3nt: TGCGCCAGCAGCCACAGGGGACAAGAGACCCAGTACTTC
v_gene: TRBV4-2; abundance: -; d_gene: TRBD1; j_gene: TRBJ1-1; CDR3aa: CASSHGTGLNTEAFF; CDR3nt: TGTGCCAGCAGCCACGGGACAGGACTGAACACTGAAGCTTTCTTT
v_gene: TRBV4-3; abundance: -; d_gene: TRBD1; j_gene: TRBJ2-5; CDR3aa: CASSQGQGAGETQYF; CDR3nt: TGCGCCAGCAGCCAAGGACAGGGGGCCGGTGAGACCCAGTACTTC
v_gene: TRBV5-1; abundance: -; d_gene: -; j_gene: TRBJ1-6; CDR3aa: CASSLDGAINSPLHF; CDR3nt: TGCGCCAGCAGCTTGGATGGGGCCATTAATTCACCCCTCCACTTT
v_gene: TRBV4-2; abundance: few; d_gene: -; j_gene: TRBJ1-5; CDR3aa: CASSLIRLDSNQPQHF; CDR3nt: TGTGCCAGCAGCCTTATTAGGTTGGATAGCAATCAGCCCCAGCATTTT
v_gene: TRBV6-5; abundance: -; d_gene: TRBD2; j_gene: TRBJ2-7; CDR3aa: CASIPPGRGNEQYF; CDR3nt: TGTGCCAGCATCCCCCCCGGGAGGGGGAACGAGCAGTACTTC
v_gene: TRBV7-3; abundance: few; d_gene: -; j_gene: TRBJ2-3; CDR3aa: CASSYGLSTDTQYF; CDR3nt: TGTGCCAGCAGCTACGGGCTTAGCACAGATACGCAGTATTTT
v_gene: TRBV7-3; abundance: few; d_gene: -; j_gene: TRBJ2-2; CDR3aa: CASRPGGANTGELFF; CDR3nt: TGTGCCAGCAGGCCAGGGGGGGCGAACACCGGGGAGCTGTTTTTT
v_gene: TRBV6-5; abundance: -; d_gene: -; j_gene: TRBJ2-7; CDR3aa: CATSPGRPYEQYF; CDR3nt: TGTGCCACCTCCCCCGGGAGACCCTACGAGCAGTACTTC
v_gene: TRBV7-3; abundance: -; d_gene: TRBD2; j_gene: TRBJ2-2; CDR3aa: CASSDPRGGLTGELFF; CDR3nt: TGTGCCAGCAGCGACCCAAGGGGAGGGCTCACCGGGGAGCTGTTTTTT
v_gene: TRBV4-2; abundance: -; d_gene: TRBD2; j_gene: TRBJ2-1; CDR3aa: CASSQVSGSFNEQFF; CDR3nt: TGTGCCAGCAGCCAAGTAAGCGGGAGTTTCAATGAGCAGTTCTTC
v_gene: TRBV6-5; abundance: -; d_gene: -; j_gene: TRBJ2-3; CDR3aa: CAGKDTHTDTQYF; CDR3nt: TGTGCCGGCAAGGACACACACACAGATACGCAGTATTTT
v_gene: TRBV10-3; abundance: -; d_gene: -; j_gene: TRBJ1-1; CDR3aa: CAISEETGSTEAFF; CDR3nt: TGTGCCATCAGTGAGGAGACGGGGAGCACTGAAGCTTTCTTT
v_gene: TRBV6-2/TRBV6-3; abundance: -; d_gene: TRBD1; j_gene: TRBJ2-7; CDR3aa: CASSRSGQGYEQYF; CDR3nt: TGTGCCAGCAGTCGGTCGGGACAGGGTTACGAGCAGTACTTC
v_gene: TRBV27; abundance: -; d_gene: TRBD2; j_gene: TRBJ2-1; CDR3aa: CASSFSGGSSRTPYNEQFF; CDR3nt: TGTGCCAGCAGTTTTAGCGGGGGAAGCAGTCGGACGCCCTACAATGAGCAGTTCTTC
v_gene: TRBV7-2; abundance: -; d_gene: -; j_gene: TRBJ2-2; CDR3aa: CASSSTGLNTGELFF; CDR3nt: TGTGCCAGCAGCTCCACAGGGCTGAACACCGGGGAGCTGTTTTTT
v_gene: TRBV18; abundance: -; d_gene: -; j_gene: TRBJ1-2; CDR3aa: CASSPGLEGGYTF; CDR3nt: TGTGCCAGCTCACCCGGCCTGGAGGGGGGCTACACCTTC
v_gene: TRBV9; abundance: -; d_gene: TRBD1; j_gene: TRBJ1-3; CDR3aa: CASSVVDRGESGNTIYF; CDR3nt: TGTGCCAGCAGCGTAGTGGACAGGGGGGAATCTGGAAACACCATATATTTT
v_gene: TRBV7-2; abundance: -; d_gene: -; j_gene: TRBJ1-5; CDR3aa: CASSLGTSSNQPQHF; CDR3nt: TGTGCCAGCAGCTTAGGGACATCAAGCAATCAGCCCCAGCATTTT
v_gene: TRBV7-9; abundance: -; d_gene: -; j_gene: TRBJ1-1; CDR3aa: CASSLGGNRRGSEAFF; CDR3nt: TGTGCCAGCAGCTTAGGGGGGAACAGAAGAGGCTCTGAAGCTTTCTTT
v_gene: TRBV27; abundance: -; d_gene: TRBD1; j_gene: TRBJ2-5; CDR3aa: CASRKQGSQIRGQETQYF; CDR3nt: TGTGCCAGCAGAAAACAGGGGAGCCAGATTAGGGGGCAAGAGACCCAGTACTTC
v_gene: TRBV19; abundance: -; d_gene: -; j_gene: TRBJ1-3; CDR3aa: CASAPGGNTIYF; CDR3nt: TGTGCCAGTGCCCCTGGTGGAAACACCATATATTTT
v_gene: TRBV2; abundance: once; d_gene: TRBD1; j_gene: TRBJ1-1; CDR3aa: CASRLDRGSTEAFF; CDR3nt: TGTGCCAGCAGACTGGACAGGGGGTCCACTGAAGCTTTCTTT
v_gene: TRBV10-2; abundance: -; d_gene: -; j_gene: TRBJ1-1; CDR3aa: CASSEATANTEAFF; CDR3nt: TGCGCCAGCAGTGAGGCGACGGCGAACACTGAAGCTTTCTTT
v_gene: TRBV14; abundance: -; d_gene: -; j_gene: TRBJ1-6; CDR3aa: CASSQEQSSYNSPLHF; CDR3nt: TGTGCCAGCAGCCAAGAACAGAGCTCCTATAATTCACCCCTCCACTTT
v_gene: TRBV5-6; abundance: -; d_gene: -; j_gene: TRBJ1-5; CDR3aa: CASSFGSNQPQHF; CDR3nt: TGTGCCAGCAGCTTTGGCAGCAATCAGCCCCAGCATTTT
v_gene: TRBV28; abundance: -; d_gene: -; j_gene: TRBJ1-1; CDR3aa: CASTPSRVGAEAFF; CDR3nt: TGTGCCAGCACACCATCTAGGGTGGGGGCTGAAGCTTTCTTT
v_gene: TRBV27; abundance: -; d_gene: TRBD2; j_gene: TRBJ2-7; CDR3aa: CASSPLLQAGGAYEQYF; CDR3nt: TGTGCCAGCAGTCCCCTCCTCCAAGCGGGAGGGGCCTACGAGCAGTACTTC
v_gene: TRBV6-2/TRBV6-3; abundance: -; d_gene: -; j_gene: TRBJ2-2; CDR3aa: CASSYPGELFF; CDR3nt: TGTGCCAGCAGTTACCCCGGGGAGCTGTTTTTT
v_gene: TRBV4-3; abundance: -; d_gene: -; j_gene: TRBJ2-1; CDR3aa: CASSRRGAGYNEQFF; CDR3nt: TGCGCCAGCAGCCGGAGGGGCGCGGGTTACAATGAGCAGTTCTTC
v_gene: TRBV5-8; abundance: -; d_gene: -; j_gene: TRBJ2-5; CDR3aa: CASSLVQDQETQYF; CDR3nt: TGTGCCAGCAGCTTGGTTCAAGACCAAGAGACCCAGTACTTC
v_gene: TRBV7-2; abundance: once; d_gene: TRBD1; j_gene: TRBJ1-2; CDR3aa: CASSSLDRAVSGYTF; CDR3nt: TGTGCCAGCAGCTCCTTGGACAGGGCGGTCTCTGGCTACACCTTC
v_gene: TRBV6-6; abundance: once; d_gene: -; j_gene: TRBJ1-6; CDR3aa: CASRESYNSPLHF; CDR3nt: TGTGCCAGCAGGGAATCCTATAATTCACCCCTCCACTTT
v_gene: TRBV28; abundance: -; d_gene: -; j_gene: TRBJ2-3; CDR3aa: CASTSGAGITDTQYF; CDR3nt: TGTGCCAGCACCTCCGGCGCGGGGATCACAGATACGCAGTATTTT
v_gene: TRBV3-1/TRBV3-2; abundance: few; d_gene: -; j_gene: TRBJ2-6; CDR3aa: CASSQVAGTGANVLTF; CDR3nt: TGTGCCAGCAGCCAAGTAGCCGGGACTGGGGCCAACGTCCTGACTTTC
v_gene: TRBV19; abundance: -; d_gene: -; j_gene: TRBJ1-2; CDR3aa: CASSGGLGYGYTF; CDR3nt: TGTGCCAGTAGCGGTGGGCTCGGCTATGGCTACACCTTC
v_gene: TRBV27; abundance: -; d_gene: -; j_gene: TRBJ2-2; CDR3aa: CASSILTTGELFF; CDR3nt: TGTGCCAGCAGTATACTAACCACCGGGGAGCTGTTTTTT
v_gene: TRBV6-5; abundance: -; d_gene: -; j_gene: TRBJ2-1; CDR3aa: CASSYGRHNYEQFF; CDR3nt: TGTGCCAGCAGTTATGGGAGGCATAACTATGAGCAGTTCTTC
v_gene: TRBV4-1; abundance: -; d_gene: -; j_gene: TRBJ1-2; CDR3aa: CASSEPHGWGAGYTF; CDR3nt: TGCGCCAGCAGCGAACCCCATGGGTGGGGGGCTGGCTACACCTTC
v_gene: TRBV27; abundance: -; d_gene: -; j_gene: TRBJ1-2; CDR3aa: CASKDRMGGYTF; CDR3nt: TGTGCCAGCAAAGACAGGATGGGTGGCTACACCTTC